There are a few counts of the clone carrying this T cell receptor (beta chain). The antigen is unknown. Unique molecular identifiers were incorporated during preparation of the TCRbeta library. TCRdb passed the PCR reads through MiXCR, listing each CDR3 protein once. The sample holds about 200,000 distinct CDR3 sequences, approximately 6.9% seen once. These data are taken from a study of T-cell reconstitution after alpha-beta-depleted transplantation in children. Study-wide results and limits: At the one-year point after transplant, T-cell counts and TCRbeta diversity were found to come mostly from T cells that had been newly produced. Elevated TCRbeta diversity at day 60 was traced, in some patients, to surviving recipient T cells and thymic progenitors. Several hundred expanded graft clones reportedly gave rise to the alpha-beta T cells present about two months after transplant.

The CDR3 is 15 amino acids. Germline CDR1 reads MDHEN; CDR2 reads SYDVKM. V was cut by 6 bases and J by 0 bases, with 12 bases left in between. This clonotype originated in a boy aged 2 to 9 with acute lymphoblastic leukemia, due to receive a stem cell transplant. This rearrangement joins TRBV28 to TRBJ1-3, with a tentative D call TRBD1 (5 bases). This specimen consisted of PBMCs, obtained before TCRalphabeta/CD19-depleted stem cell transplant. The CDR3 is CASSLQAHSGNTIYF. The CDR3 bases are TGTGCCAGCAGCCTACAGGCGCACTCTGGAAACACCATATATTTT.